This TCR beta chain appears in the sequencing data of a study of blood T cell repertoires in COVID-19. V was clipped by 6 bases and J by 8 bases; unmatched bases: 9. The CDR3 has 16 amino acids. Germline assignment: CDR1 LGHDT and CDR2 YNNKEL (reference sequence). In the original processing: From reference gene primer amplification, estimates of nucleated cell counts were derived. Some clones are missing from TCRdb's copy, which holds only in-frame ones; the method was immunoSEQ multiplex PCR. V, J and clone size are taken as reported in that table, and D and trimming were inferred from the DNA itself. Of 250,000 to 300,000 clones in the sample, more than 75% were seen once.

The TCR comes from a woman in her thirties or forties with acute COVID-19. The chain has TRBV3-1 (or the pseudogene TRBV3-2) and TRBJ2-1; TRBD2 matches 14 bases. The sequenced sample consisted of PBMCs or T cells enriched from blood (not recorded which). For the CDR3, the DNA is TGTGCCAGCAGTCGGAGACTAGCGGGGGGGCTAGATGAGCAGTTCTTC. Translated, it gives CASSRRLAGGLDEQFF.